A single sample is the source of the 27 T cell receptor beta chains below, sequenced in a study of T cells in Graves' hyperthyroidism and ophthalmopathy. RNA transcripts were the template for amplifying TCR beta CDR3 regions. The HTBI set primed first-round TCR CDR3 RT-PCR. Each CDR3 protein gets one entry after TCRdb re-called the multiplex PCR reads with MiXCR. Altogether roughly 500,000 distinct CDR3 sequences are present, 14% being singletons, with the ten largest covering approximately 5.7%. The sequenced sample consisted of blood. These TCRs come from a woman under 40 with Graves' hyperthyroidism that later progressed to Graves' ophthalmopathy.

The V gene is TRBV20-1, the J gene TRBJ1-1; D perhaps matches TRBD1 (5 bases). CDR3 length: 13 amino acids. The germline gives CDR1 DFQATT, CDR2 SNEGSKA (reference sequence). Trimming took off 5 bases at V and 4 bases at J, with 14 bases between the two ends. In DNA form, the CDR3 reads TGCAGTGCTCGAAATGAGGGGCTCACTGAAGCTTTCTTT. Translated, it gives CSARNEGLTEAFF.

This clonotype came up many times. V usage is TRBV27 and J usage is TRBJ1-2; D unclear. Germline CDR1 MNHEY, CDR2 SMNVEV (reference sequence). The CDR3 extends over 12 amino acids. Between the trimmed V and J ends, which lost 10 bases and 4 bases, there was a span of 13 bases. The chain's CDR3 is CANPRSGYGYTF. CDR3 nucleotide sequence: TGTGCCAACCCGAGGAGTGGCTATGGCTACACCTTC.

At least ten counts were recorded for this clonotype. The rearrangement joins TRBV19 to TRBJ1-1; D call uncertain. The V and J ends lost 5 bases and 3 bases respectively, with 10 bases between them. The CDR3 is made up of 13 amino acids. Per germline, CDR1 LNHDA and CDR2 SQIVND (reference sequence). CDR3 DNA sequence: TGTGCCAGTAGTCCCCAGGCGGACACTGAAGCTTTCTTT. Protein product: CASSPQADTEAFF.

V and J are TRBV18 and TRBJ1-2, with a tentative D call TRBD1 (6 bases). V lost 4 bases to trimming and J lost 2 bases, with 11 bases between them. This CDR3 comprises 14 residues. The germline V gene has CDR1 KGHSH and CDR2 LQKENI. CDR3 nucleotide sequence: TGTGCCAGCTCACGACAGGAAAGCAACTATGGCTACACCTTC. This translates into CASSRQESNYGYTF.

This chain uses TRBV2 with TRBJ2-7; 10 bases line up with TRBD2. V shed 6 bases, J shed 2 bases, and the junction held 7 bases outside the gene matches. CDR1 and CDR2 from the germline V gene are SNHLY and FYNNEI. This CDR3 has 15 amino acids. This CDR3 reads CASSQGLANTYEQYF. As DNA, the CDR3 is TGTGCCAGCAGCCAGGGACTAGCGAACACCTACGAGCAGTACTTC.

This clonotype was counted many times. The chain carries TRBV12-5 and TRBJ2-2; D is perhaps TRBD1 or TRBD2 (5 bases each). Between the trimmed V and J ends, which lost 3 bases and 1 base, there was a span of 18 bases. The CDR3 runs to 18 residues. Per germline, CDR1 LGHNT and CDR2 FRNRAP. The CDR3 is CASGFRTRDGGNTGELFF. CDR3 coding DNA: TGTGCTAGTGGTTTTAGGACAAGGGACGGAGGGAACACCGGGGAGCTGTTTTTT.

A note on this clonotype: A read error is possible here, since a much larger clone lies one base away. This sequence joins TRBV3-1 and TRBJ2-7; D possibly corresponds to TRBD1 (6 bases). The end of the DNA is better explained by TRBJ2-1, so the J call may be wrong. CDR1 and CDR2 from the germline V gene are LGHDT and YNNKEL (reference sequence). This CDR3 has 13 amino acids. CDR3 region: CASSQAQGYEQFF. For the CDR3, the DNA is TGTGCCAGCAGCCAAGCACAGGGCTACGAGCAGTTCTTC.

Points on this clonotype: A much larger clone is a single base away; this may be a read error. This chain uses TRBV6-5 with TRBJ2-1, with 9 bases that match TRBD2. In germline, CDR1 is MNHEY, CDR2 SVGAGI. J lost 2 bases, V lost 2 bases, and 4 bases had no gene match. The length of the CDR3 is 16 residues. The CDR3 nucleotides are TGTGCCAGCAGTTACCTTAGCGGGAGCCCCTACAATGAGCAGTTCTTC. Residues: CASSYLSGSPYNEQFF.

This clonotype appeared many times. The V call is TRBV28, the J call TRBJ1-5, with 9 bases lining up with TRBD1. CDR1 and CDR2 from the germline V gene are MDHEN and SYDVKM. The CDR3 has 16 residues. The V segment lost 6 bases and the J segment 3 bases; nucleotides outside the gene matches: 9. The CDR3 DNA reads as TGTGCCAGCAGACTTCTCCGGGACAGGGCCAATCAGCCCCAGCATTTT. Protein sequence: CASRLLRDRANQPQHF.

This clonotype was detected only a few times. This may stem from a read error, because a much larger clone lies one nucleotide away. CDR3 nucleotide sequence: TGTGCCACCGGTGATTGGACCCAGGAGACCCAGTACTTC. Its translation: CATGDWTQETQYF. The rearrangement joins TRBV24-1 to TRBJ2-5; no clear D gene. CDR3 length: 13 amino acids. CDR1 is KGHDR and CDR2 is SFDVKD in the germline V gene.

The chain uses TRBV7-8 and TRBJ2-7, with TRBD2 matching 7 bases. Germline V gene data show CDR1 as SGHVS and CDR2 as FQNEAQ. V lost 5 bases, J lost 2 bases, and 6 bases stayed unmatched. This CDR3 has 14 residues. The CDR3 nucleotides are TGTGCCAGCAGCGACCCGGGACTAACCTACGAGCAGTACTTC. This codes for CASSDPGLTYEQYF.

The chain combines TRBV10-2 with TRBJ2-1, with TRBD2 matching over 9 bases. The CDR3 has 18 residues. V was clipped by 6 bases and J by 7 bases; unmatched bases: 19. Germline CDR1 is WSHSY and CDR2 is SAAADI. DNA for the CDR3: TGCGCCAGCAGCTCACCGGGACAAAGAGCGGGAGGCAAAAATGAGCAGTTCTTC. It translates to CASSSPGQRAGGKNEQFF.

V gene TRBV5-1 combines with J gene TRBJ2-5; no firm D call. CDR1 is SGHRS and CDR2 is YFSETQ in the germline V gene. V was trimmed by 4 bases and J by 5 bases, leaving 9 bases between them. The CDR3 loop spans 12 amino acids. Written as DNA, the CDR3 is TGCGCCAGCAGCGAACCTCCGGAGACCCAGTACTTC. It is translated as CASSEPPETQYF.

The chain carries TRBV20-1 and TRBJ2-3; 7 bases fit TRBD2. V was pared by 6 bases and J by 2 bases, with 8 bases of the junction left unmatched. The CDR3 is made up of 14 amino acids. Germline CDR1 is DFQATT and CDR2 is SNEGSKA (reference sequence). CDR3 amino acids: CSALGTSVTDTQYF. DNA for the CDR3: TGCAGTGCCTTAGGAACTAGCGTCACAGATACGCAGTATTTT.

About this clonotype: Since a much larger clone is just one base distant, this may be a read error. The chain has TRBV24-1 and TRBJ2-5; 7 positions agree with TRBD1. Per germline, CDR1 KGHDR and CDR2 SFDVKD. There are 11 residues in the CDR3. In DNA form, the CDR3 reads TGTGCCACCGGTGAAGGGGGCACACAGTACTTC. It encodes CATGEGGTQYF.

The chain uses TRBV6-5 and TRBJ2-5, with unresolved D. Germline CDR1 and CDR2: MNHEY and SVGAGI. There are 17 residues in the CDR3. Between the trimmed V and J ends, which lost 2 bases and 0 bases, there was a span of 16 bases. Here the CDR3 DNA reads TGTGCCAGCAGTTACGGAGTGGGGTACGCTTACCAAGAGACCCAGTACTTC. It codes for CASSYGVGYAYQETQYF.

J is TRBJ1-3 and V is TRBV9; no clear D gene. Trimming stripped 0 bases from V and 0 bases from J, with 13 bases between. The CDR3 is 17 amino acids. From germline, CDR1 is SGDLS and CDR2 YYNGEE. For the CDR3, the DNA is TGTGCCAGCAGCGTAGTGGGAGCGGCCTCCTCTGGAAACACCATATATTTT. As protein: CASSVVGAASSGNTIYF.

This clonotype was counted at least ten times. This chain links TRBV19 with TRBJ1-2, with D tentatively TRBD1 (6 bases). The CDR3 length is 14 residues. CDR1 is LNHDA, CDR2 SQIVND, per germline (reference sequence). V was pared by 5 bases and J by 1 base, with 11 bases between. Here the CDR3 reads CASSQTQGNYGYTF. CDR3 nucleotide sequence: TGTGCCAGTAGTCAGACACAGGGTAACTATGGCTACACCTTC.

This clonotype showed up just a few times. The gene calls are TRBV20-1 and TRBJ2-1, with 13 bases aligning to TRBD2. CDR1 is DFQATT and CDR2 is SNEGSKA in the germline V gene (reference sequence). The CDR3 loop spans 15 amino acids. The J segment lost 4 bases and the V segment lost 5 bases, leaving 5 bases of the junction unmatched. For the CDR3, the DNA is TGCAGTGCTTTACTAGCGGGAGGGGAGTACAATGAGCAGTTCTTC. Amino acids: CSALLAGGEYNEQFF.

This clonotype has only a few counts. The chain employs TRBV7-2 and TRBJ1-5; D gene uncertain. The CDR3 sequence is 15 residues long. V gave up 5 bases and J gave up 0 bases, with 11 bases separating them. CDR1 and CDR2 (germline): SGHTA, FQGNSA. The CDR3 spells CASSRPANSNQPQHF. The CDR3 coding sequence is TGTGCCAGCAGCAGACCCGCTAATAGCAATCAGCCCCAGCATTTT. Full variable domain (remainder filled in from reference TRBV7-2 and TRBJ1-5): GAGVSQSPSNKVTEKGKDVELRCDPISGHTALYWYRQSLGQGLEFLIYFQGNSAPDKSGLPSDRFSAERTGGSVSTLTIQRTQQEDSAVYLCASSRPANSNQPQHFGDGTRLSIL.

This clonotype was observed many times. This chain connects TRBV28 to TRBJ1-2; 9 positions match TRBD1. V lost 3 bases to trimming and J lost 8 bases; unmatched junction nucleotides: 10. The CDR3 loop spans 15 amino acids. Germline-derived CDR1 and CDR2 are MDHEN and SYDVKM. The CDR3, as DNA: TGTGCCAGCAGTTTCTTTCCCGGGACAGGGCTGGGCTACACCTTC. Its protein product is CASSFFPGTGLGYTF.

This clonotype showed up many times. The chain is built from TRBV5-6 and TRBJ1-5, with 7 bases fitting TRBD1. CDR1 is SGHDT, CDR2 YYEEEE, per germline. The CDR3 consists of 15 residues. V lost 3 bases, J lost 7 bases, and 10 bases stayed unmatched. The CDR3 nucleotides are TGTGCCAGCAGCTCCCGACAGGGCGAGCGCCAGCCCCAGCATTTT. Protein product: CASSSRQGERQPQHF.

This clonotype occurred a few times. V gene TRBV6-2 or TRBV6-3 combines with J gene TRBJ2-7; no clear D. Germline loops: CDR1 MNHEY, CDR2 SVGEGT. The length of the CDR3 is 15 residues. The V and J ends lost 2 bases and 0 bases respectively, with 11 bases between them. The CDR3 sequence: CASSYDSTSSYEQYF. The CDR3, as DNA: TGTGCCAGCAGTTACGACTCCACGAGCTCCTACGAGCAGTACTTC.

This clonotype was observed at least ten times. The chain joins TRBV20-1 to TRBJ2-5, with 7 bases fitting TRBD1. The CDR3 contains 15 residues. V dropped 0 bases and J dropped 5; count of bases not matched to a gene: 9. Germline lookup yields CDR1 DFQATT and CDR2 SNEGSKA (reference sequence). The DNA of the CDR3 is TGCAGTGCTAGAGAGAGACAGGGCAGTGGGGAGACCCAGTACTTC. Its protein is CSARERQGSGETQYF.

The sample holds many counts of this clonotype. The DNA for the CDR3 is TGTGCCAGCAGCCAAAGTATGTTGAATGAAAAACTGTTTTTT. Translated: CASSQSMLNEKLFF. This chain joins TRBV3-1 and TRBJ1-4; D remains unclear. The CDR3 totals 14 residues. CDR1 and CDR2 from the germline V gene are LGHDT and YNNKEL (reference sequence). V gave up 2 bases and J gave up 5 bases, with 9 bases separating them.

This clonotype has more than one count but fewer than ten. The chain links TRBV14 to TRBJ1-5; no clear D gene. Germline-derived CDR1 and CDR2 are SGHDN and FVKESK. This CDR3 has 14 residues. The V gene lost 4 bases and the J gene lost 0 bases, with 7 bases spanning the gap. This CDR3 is CASSPHNSNQPQHF. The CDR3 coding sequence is TGTGCCAGCAGCCCGCACAATAGCAATCAGCCCCAGCATTTT.

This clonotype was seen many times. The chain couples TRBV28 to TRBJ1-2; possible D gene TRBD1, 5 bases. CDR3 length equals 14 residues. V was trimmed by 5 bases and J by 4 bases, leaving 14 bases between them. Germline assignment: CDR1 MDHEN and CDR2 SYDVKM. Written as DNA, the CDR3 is TGTGCCAGCAGTGCCGGGACCCATGGCTATGGCTACACCTTC. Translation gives CASSAGTHGYGYTF.